Sequencing of this TCR beta chain was carried out in a study of T cell clonotyping in hematopoietic cell transplantation. Overall study: Cytoreduction preceded collection of pretransplant recipient samples. Regarding the study as a whole: After transplant, recipient diversity fell while pathologically expanded clonotypes grew through day 180. No sorting was done, leaving CD4 and CD8 contributions mixed.

The germline V gene encodes CDR1 LNHDA and CDR2 SQIVND (reference sequence). The germline V and J ends were trimmed by 5 bases and 7 bases, with 11 bases remaining between them. The CDR3 has 13 amino acids. This clone was recorded once. What it binds is not known. Profiled with immunoSEQ multiplex PCR; TCRdb holds only in-frame clones, not every one. The table shows about 6,500 clones, with 95% to 98% occurring only once. Stated time point: recipient sample about 28 days before transplant, after cytoreduction. The J gene is TRBJ2-2, the V gene TRBV19, with D perhaps matching TRBD1 (6 bases). This TCR was sampled from a man between 65 and 85 years old with acute myeloid leukemia. Some clones in this sample may be carry-over from other donors' samples. The source material was peripheral blood mononuclear cells, sampled before stem cell transplant. As DNA, the CDR3 is TGTGCCAGTAGTGCACAGGGTATCGGGGAGCTGTTTTTT. It codes for CASSAQGIGELFF.